This paragraph covers one T cell receptor beta chain sequence. Its target is not known. This entry comes from a study of blood T cells in healthy people across ages. Study findings and constraints: The long-lived group displayed more naive CD4+ cells, plus higher diversity, than the aged donors did. Observed TCR beta diversity showed a strong correlation with the percentage of naive T cells as measured by flow cytometry. The diversity estimates, figures obtained from one million T cells, were considered underestimates.

The study recruited healthy Caucasian donors from Russia who were aged roughly 6 to 95. Through a sample-barcoded 5' primer and a J-beta primer mix, a second PCR was run for roughly 6 to 11 cycles. A single record per CDR3 protein comes from TCRdb applying MiXCR to the 5' RACE reads. The data hold about 1.4 million distinct CDR3 sequences, with 45% to 70% observed a single time. The CDR3 contains 17 residues. CDR1 is MNHEY, CDR2 SMNVEV, per germline (reference sequence). V trimming: 5 bases; J trimming: 1 base; junction bases outside the gene matches: 9. Sequencing was done on a sample of blood. The source is a man between 18 and 29 years old in good health. The rearrangement uses TRBV27 and TRBJ2-1, with 9 bases identical to TRBD2. CDR3 DNA: TGTGCCAGCAGTCCCTATCCGGGACTAGCTTCCTACAATGAGCAGTTCTTC. It codes for CASSPYPGLASYNEQFF.